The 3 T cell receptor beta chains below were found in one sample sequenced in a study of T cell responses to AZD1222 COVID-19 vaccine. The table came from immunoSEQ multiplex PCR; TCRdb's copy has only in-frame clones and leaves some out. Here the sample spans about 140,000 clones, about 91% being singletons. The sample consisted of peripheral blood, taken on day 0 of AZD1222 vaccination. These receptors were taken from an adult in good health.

The CDR3 nucleotides read TGTGCCAGCAGCGAAAAACCTACTAACTATGGCTACACCTTC. Residues: CASSEKPTNYGYTF. The chain has TRBV5-4 and TRBJ1-2; D is ambiguous. Trimming stripped 4 bases from V and 0 bases from J, with 10 bases between. Germline lookup yields CDR1 SGHNT and CDR2 YYREEE (reference sequence). The CDR3 contains 14 residues.

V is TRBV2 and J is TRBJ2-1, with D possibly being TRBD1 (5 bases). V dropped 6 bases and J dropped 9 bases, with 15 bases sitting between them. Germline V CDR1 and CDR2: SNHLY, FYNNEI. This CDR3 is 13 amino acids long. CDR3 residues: CASRLGERGEQFF. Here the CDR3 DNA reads TGTGCCAGCAGGCTAGGAGAAAGGGGTGAGCAGTTCTTC.

The CDR3 here is CASSLYQGQPQHF. CDR3 DNA: TGTGCCAGCAGTTTATATCAGGGTCAGCCCCAGCATTTT. The V call is TRBV27, the J call TRBJ1-5; tentatively, D is TRBD1 (5 bases). The V gene lost 1 base and the J gene lost 6 bases, with 7 bases spanning the gap. The CDR3 covers 13 residues. Germline V lookup: CDR1 MNHEY, CDR2 SMNVEV (reference sequence).